This TCR beta chain derives from a study of T cell clones after liver transplantation. The V gene's germline CDR1 is SGHTA and CDR2 FQGTGA. The length of the CDR3 is 14 residues. V was trimmed by 8 bases and J by 2 bases, leaving 14 bases between them. Assay: immunoSEQ multiplex PCR; the TCRdb copy retains only in-frame clones and omits some. The sample comprises 40,000 to 55,000 clones, more than 70% of which are singletons, and over 2% rests with the top ten. Unstimulated PBMCs were sorted into CD3+CD4+ and CD3+CD8+ populations. Specimen: CD4+ T cells from blood, collected 24 months after liver transplant. This chain joins TRBV7-3 and TRBJ2-3, with D unclear. The source is a human patient who received a liver transplant. The graft donor may have given rise to some T cells. CDR3 sequence (DNA): TGTGCCAGCTCCGAAAGCTATGCCACAGATACGCAGTATTTT. It encodes CASSESYATDTQYF.